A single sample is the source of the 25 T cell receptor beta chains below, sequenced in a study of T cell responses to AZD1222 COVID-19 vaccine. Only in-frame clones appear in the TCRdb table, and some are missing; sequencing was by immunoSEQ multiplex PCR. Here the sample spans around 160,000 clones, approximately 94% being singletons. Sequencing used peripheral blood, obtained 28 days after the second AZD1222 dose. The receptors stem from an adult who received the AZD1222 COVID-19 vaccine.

The CDR3 here is CAITGDSNTDTQYF. In DNA form, the CDR3 reads TGTGCCATCACAGGGGACTCGAACACAGATACGCAGTATTTT. The V gene is TRBV10-3, the J gene TRBJ2-3; the D call may be TRBD1 or TRBD2 (6 bases each). Trimming removed 7 bases at V and 2 bases at J, with 13 bases between. The CDR3 totals 14 residues. Germline assignment: CDR1 ENHRY and CDR2 SYGVKD.

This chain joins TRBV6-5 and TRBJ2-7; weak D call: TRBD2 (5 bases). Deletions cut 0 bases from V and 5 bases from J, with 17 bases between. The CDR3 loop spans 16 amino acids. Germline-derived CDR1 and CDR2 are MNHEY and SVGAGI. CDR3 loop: CASSYSAPPRGDEQYF. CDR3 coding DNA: TGTGCCAGCAGTTACTCGGCACCGCCCCGGGGAGACGAGCAGTACTTC.

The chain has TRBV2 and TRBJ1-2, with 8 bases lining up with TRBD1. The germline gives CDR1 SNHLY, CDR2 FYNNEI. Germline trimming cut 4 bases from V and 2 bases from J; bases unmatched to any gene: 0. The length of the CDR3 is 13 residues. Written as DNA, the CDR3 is TGTGCCAGCAGTGCAGGGGGCAACTATGGCTACACCTTC. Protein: CASSAGGNYGYTF.

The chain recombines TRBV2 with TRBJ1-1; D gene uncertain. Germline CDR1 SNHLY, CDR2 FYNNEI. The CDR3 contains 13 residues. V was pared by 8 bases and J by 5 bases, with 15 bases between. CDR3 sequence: CASSPGISTEAFF. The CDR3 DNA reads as TGTGCCAGCTCGCCCGGGATTAGTACTGAAGCTTTCTTT.

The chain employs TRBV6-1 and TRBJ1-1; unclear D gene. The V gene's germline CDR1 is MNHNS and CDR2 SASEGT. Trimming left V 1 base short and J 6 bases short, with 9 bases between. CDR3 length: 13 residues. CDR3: CASSEVGKPEAFF. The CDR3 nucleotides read TGTGCCAGCAGTGAAGTGGGGAAACCTGAAGCTTTCTTT.

This CDR3 reads CASSLGLAGPPELADTQYF. For the CDR3, the DNA is TGTGCCAGCAGCTTAGGCCTAGCGGGACCCCCTGAGTTAGCGGATACGCAGTATTTT. The rearrangement links TRBV7-9 to TRBJ2-3; 9 bases align to TRBD2. The CDR3 is made up of 19 amino acids. The germline gives CDR1 SEHNR, CDR2 FQNEAQ (reference sequence). After removal of 1 base from V and 6 bases from J, the junction contained 17 bases not matched to a gene.

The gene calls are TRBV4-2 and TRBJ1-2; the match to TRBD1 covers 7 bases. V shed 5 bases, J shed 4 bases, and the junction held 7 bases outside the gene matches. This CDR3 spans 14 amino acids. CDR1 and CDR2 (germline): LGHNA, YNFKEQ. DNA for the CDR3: TGTGCCAGCAGCACATGGGACAGAACCTATGGCTACACCTTC. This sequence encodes CASSTWDRTYGYTF.

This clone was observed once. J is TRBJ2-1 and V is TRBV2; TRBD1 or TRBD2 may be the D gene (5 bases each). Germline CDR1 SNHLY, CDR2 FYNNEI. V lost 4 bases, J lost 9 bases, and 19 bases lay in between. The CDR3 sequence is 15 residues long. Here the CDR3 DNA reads TGTGCCAGCAGTGCCGGGGACCCCCCGTTCGGTGAGCAGTTCTTC. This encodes CASSAGDPPFGEQFF. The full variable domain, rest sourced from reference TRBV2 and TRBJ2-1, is EPEVTQTPSHQVTQMGQEVILRCVPISNHLYFYWYRQILGQKVEFLVSFYNNEISEKSEIFDDQFSVERPDGSNFTLKIRSTKLEDSAMYFCASSAGDPPFGEQFFGPGTRLTVL.

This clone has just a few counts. The CDR3: CASSQDRFRSNTGELFF. The CDR3 DNA reads TGTGCCAGCAGCCAAGACAGGTTCCGTTCGAACACCGGGGAGCTGTTTTTT. The V call is TRBV3-1 (or the pseudogene TRBV3-2), the J call TRBJ2-2; D gene unclear. Germline V CDR1 and CDR2: LGHDT, YNNKEL (reference sequence). There are 17 residues in the CDR3. Trimming removed 0 bases at V and 0 bases at J, with 11 bases between.

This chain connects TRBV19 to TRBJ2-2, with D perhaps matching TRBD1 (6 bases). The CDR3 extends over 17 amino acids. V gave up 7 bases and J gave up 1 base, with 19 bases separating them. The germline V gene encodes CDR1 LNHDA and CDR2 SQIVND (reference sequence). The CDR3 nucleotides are TGTGCCAGTATGCTTGCGCGCAGGGGACGGAACACCGGGGAGCTGTTTTTT. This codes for CASMLARRGRNTGELFF.

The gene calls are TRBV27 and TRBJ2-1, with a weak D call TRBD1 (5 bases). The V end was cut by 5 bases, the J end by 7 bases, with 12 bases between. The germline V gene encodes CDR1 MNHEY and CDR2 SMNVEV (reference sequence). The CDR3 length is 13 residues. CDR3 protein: CASSPFPGNEQFF. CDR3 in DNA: TGTGCCAGCAGTCCGTTCCCAGGGAATGAGCAGTTCTTC.

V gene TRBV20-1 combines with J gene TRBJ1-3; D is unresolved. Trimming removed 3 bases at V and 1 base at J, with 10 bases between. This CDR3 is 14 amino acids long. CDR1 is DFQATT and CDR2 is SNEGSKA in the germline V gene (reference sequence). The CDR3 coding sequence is TGCAGTGCTAGTCCTCAGATTTCTGGAAACACCATATATTTT. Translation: CSASPQISGNTIYF.

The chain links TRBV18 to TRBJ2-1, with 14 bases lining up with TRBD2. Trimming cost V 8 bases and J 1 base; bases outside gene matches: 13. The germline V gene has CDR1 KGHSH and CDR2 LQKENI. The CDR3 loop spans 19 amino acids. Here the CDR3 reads CASTNPGLAGAFSYNEQFF. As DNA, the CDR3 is TGTGCCAGCACCAACCCGGGACTAGCGGGAGCTTTTTCCTACAATGAGCAGTTCTTC.

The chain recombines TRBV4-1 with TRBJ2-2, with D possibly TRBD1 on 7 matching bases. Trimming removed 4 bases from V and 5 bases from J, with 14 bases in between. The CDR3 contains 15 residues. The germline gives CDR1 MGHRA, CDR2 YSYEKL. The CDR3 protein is CASSPVTGRTGELFF. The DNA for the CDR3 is TGCGCCAGCAGCCCCGTGACAGGGAGGACCGGGGAGCTGTTTTTT.

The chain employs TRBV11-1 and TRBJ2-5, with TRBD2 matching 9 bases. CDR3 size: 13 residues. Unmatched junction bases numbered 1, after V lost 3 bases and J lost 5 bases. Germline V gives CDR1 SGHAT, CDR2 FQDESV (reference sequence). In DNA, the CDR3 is TGTGCCAGCAGCTTTGCGGGGGGGGAGACCCAGTACTTC. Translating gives CASSFAGGETQYF.

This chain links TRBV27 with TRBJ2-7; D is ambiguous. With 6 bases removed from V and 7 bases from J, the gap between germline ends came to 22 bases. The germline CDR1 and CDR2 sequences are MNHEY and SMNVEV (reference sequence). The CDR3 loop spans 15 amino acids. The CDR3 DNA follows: TGTGCCAGCAGCCCCCTCGTGACACCGAGTAGGGAGCAGTACTTC. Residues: CASSPLVTPSREQYF.

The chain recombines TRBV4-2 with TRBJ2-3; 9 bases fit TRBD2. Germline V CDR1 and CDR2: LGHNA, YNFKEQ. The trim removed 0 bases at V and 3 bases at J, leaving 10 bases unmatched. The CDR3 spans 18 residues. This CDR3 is CASSQDESGRRETDTQYF. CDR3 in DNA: TGTGCCAGCAGCCAAGATGAAAGCGGGAGGCGTGAGACAGATACGCAGTATTTT.

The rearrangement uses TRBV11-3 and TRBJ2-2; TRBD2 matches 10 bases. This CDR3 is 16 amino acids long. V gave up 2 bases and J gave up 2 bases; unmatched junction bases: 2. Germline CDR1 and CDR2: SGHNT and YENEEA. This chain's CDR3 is CASSLLAGVNTGELFF. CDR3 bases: TGTGCCAGCAGCTTACTAGCGGGAGTCAACACCGGGGAGCTGTTTTTT.

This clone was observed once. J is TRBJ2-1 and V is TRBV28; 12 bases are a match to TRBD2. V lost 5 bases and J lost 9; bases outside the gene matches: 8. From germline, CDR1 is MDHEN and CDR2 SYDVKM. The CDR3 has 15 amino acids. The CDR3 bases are TGTGCCAGCAGTCTCACTAGCGGGAGGAGCGGTGAGCAGTTCTTC. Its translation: CASSLTSGRSGEQFF.

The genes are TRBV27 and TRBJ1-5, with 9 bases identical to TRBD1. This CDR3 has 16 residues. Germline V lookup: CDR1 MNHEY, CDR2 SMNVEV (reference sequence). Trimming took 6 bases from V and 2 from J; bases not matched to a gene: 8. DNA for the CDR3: TGTGCCAGCAGCCGGGACAGGGTAGGGCGCAATCAGCCCCAGCATTTT. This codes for CASSRDRVGRNQPQHF.

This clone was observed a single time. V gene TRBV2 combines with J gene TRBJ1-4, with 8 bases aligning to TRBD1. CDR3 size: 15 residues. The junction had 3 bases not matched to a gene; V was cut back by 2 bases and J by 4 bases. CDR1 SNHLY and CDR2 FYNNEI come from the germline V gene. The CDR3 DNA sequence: TGTGCCAGCAGTGAACAGGGGGCCTATAATGAAAAACTGTTTTTT. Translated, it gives CASSEQGAYNEKLFF.

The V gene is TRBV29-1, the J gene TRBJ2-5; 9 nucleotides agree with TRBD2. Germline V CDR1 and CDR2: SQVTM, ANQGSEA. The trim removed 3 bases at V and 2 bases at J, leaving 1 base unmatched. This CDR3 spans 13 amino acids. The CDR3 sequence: CSVDAGGQETQYF. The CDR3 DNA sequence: TGCAGCGTTGACGCGGGAGGGCAAGAGACCCAGTACTTC.

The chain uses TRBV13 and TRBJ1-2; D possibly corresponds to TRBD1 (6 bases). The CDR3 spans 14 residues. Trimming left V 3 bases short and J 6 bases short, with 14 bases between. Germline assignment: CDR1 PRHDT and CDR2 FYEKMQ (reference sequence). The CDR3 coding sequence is TGTGCCAGCAGCTTGGGCAGGGGAGTAAATGGCTACACCTTC. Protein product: CASSLGRGVNGYTF.

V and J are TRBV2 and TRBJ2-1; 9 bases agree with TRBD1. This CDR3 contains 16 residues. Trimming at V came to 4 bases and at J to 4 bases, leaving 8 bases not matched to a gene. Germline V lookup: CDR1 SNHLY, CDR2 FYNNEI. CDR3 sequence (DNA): TGTGCCAGCAGTGGGGGGACAGGGAGAAGGTACAATGAGCAGTTCTTC. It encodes CASSGGTGRRYNEQFF. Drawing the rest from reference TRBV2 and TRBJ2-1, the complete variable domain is EPEVTQTPSHQVTQMGQEVILRCVPISNHLYFYWYRQILGQKVEFLVSFYNNEISEKSEIFDDQFSVERPDGSNFTLKIRSTKLEDSAMYFCASSGGTGRRYNEQFFGPGTRLTVL.

The CDR3 DNA follows: TGCGCCAGCAGCTCCCAGACAGGGACTGACACTGAAGCTTTCTTT. This gives the protein CASSSQTGTDTEAFF. V is TRBV5-1 and J is TRBJ1-1; TRBD1 matches at 7 bases. Germline V gives CDR1 SGHRS, CDR2 YFSETQ. The CDR3 runs 15 residues. Germline trimming cut 3 bases from V and 3 bases from J; bases unmatched to any gene: 8.